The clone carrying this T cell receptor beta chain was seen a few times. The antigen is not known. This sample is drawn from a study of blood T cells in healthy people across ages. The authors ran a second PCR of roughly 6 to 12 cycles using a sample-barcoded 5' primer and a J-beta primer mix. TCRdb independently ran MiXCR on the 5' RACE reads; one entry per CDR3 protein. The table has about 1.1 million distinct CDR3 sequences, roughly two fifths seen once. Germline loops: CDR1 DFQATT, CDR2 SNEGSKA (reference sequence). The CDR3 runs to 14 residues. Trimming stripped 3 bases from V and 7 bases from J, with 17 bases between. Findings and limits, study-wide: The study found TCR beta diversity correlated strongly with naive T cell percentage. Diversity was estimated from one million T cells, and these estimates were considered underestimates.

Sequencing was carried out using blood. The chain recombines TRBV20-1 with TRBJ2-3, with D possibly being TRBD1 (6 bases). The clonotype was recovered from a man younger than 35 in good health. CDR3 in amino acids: CSASRQGFLNTQYF. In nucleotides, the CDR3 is TGCAGTGCTAGTCGGCAGGGGTTTTTGAATACGCAGTATTTT.